What follows are 20 T cell receptor beta chains derived from one specimen sequenced in a study of blood T cell repertoires in COVID-19. Assay used: immunoSEQ multiplex PCR; TCRdb lists only in-frame clones, some missing. In the table there are approximately 85,000 clones, approximately 86% of which are singletons. Sequenced sample: peripheral blood. All receptors come from a woman in her 70s with active or convalescent COVID-19.

The rearrangement joins TRBV5-1 to TRBJ1-1, with unresolved D. CDR1 is SGHRS and CDR2 is YFSETQ in the germline V gene. This CDR3 comprises 14 residues. Trimming cost V 1 base and J 0 bases, with 7 bases left between them. CDR3 protein: CASSLLPVNTEAFF. CDR3 bases: TGCGCCAGCAGCTTGTTGCCAGTGAACACTGAAGCTTTCTTT.

The chain couples TRBV6-6 to TRBJ1-6, with TRBD1 matching over 9 bases. Germline lookup yields CDR1 MNHNY and CDR2 SVGAGI (reference sequence). This CDR3 is 13 amino acids long. The V segment lost 6 bases and the J segment 10 bases; nucleotides outside the gene matches: 4. The CDR3 region has the DNA TGTGCCAGCAGGGACAGGGGTGGGTCACCCCTCCACTTT. Translating gives CASRDRGGSPLHF.

The gene calls are TRBV11-2 and TRBJ2-3; 9 nucleotides agree with TRBD2. The CDR3 sequence is 13 residues long. V trimming: 5 bases; J trimming: 10 bases; junction bases outside the gene matches: 7. CDR1 and CDR2 from the germline V gene are SGHAT and FQNNGV. CDR3 DNA sequence: TGTGCCAGCAGCCGAGGACTAGCGAACGCGCAGTATTTT. This encodes CASSRGLANAQYF.

The V gene is TRBV5-6, the J gene TRBJ1-1; 9 nucleotides match TRBD1. The CDR3 runs 14 residues. V lost 5 bases to trimming and J lost 1 base; unmatched junction nucleotides: 3. CDR1 is SGHDT, CDR2 YYEEEE, per germline. CDR3 DNA sequence: TGTGCCAGCAGACGGACAGGGGCGAACACTGAAGCTTTCTTT. The encoded protein is CASRRTGANTEAFF.

The chain is built from TRBV6-2 or TRBV6-3 and TRBJ1-1; D remains ambiguous. V shed 0 bases and J shed 7 bases, with 6 bases lying between them. CDR1 and CDR2 (germline): MNHEY, SVGEGT. The CDR3 contains 12 residues. This chain's CDR3 is CASSYSIGEAFF. The CDR3 coding sequence is TGTGCCAGCAGTTACTCGATCGGTGAAGCTTTCTTT.

This rearrangement joins TRBV19 to TRBJ2-7; 9 bases are shared with TRBD1. J lost 6 bases, V lost 5 bases, and 11 bases had no gene match. Germline V CDR1 and CDR2: LNHDA, SQIVND (reference sequence). The CDR3 is 15 amino acids. The CDR3 DNA sequence: TGTGCCAGTAGTCCCGGACAGGGGAGATTTTCCGAGCAGTACTTC. Translating gives CASSPGQGRFSEQYF.

The chain is built from TRBV4-1 and TRBJ2-1, with D hard to call. From germline, CDR1 is MGHRA and CDR2 YSYEKL. Trimming left V 2 bases short and J 1 base short, with 15 bases between. The CDR3 has 17 amino acids. CDR3 region: CASSQTDGDISYNEQFF. Written as DNA, the CDR3 is TGCGCCAGCAGCCAAACCGACGGTGACATATCCTACAATGAGCAGTTCTTC.

This clone is medium-sized within its sample. V and J are TRBV19 and TRBJ2-2, with a possible D match to TRBD2 (6 bases). Deletions cut 5 bases from V and 7 bases from J, with 17 bases between. The V gene's germline CDR1 is LNHDA and CDR2 SQIVND (reference sequence). The length of the CDR3 is 15 residues. Here the CDR3 reads CASSPSALGGGELFF. CDR3 sequence (DNA): TGTGCCAGTAGTCCCTCGGCCCTCGGGGGCGGGGAGCTGTTTTTT.

This chain connects TRBV3-1 (or the pseudogene TRBV3-2) to TRBJ2-2, with TRBD2 identical over 7 bases. The CDR3 sequence is 16 residues long. The J segment lost 4 bases and the V segment lost 4 bases, leaving 9 bases of the junction unmatched. Germline CDR1 LGHDT, CDR2 YNNKEL (reference sequence). For the CDR3, the DNA is TGTGCCAGCAGCCTTGGCGGGGGACCGAGCACCGGGGAGCTGTTTTTT. Its protein is CASSLGGGPSTGELFF.

This clone was picked up a small number of times. The gene calls are TRBV4-1 and TRBJ2-3; D gene uncertain. Germline loops: CDR1 MGHRA, CDR2 YSYEKL. V lost 1 base and J lost 1, with 12 bases in between. The length of the CDR3 is 16 residues. The CDR3 region has the DNA TGCGCCAGCAGCCAAGCCATCTCCCCGGGCACAGATACGCAGTATTTT. Protein: CASSQAISPGTDTQYF.

The rearrangement uses TRBV6-5 and TRBJ2-5; D is possibly TRBD2 (6 bases). V was cut by 7 bases and J by 5 bases, with 11 bases left in between. Germline CDR1 MNHEY, CDR2 SVGAGI. The CDR3 has 12 amino acids. This chain's CDR3 is CASTGVGETQYF. In nucleotides, the CDR3 is TGTGCCAGCACGGGGGTAGGGGAGACCCAGTACTTC.

The rearrangement uses TRBV4-1 and TRBJ1-4; the D is unclear. The CDR3 runs to 14 residues. Trimming pared 2 bases from V and 8 bases from J, leaving 12 bases between. Germline lookup yields CDR1 MGHRA and CDR2 YSYEKL. The CDR3: CASSQPSGKEKLFF. CDR3 nucleotide sequence: TGCGCCAGCAGCCAACCAAGCGGGAAGGAAAAACTGTTTTTT.

The chain employs TRBV4-1 and TRBJ1-5; 9 bases align to TRBD1. CDR1 and CDR2 from the germline V gene are MGHRA and YSYEKL. With V trimmed by 4 bases and J by 5 bases, 12 bases remained unmatched. CDR3 length equals 17 residues. As DNA, the CDR3 is TGCGCCAGCAGCCGAGGCGCGGGACAGGGTCGGCATCAGCCCCAGCATTTT. Amino acid sequence: CASSRGAGQGRHQPQHF.

The V call is TRBV29-1, the J call TRBJ2-5; 7 positions agree with TRBD2. The V and J ends lost 8 bases and 4 bases, in that order; junction bases with no gene match: 13. Germline V gives CDR1 SQVTM, CDR2 ANQGSEA. This CDR3 is built from 14 residues. CDR3 DNA: TGCAGCCTCCGACGGGGGGTCGGGGGAGAGACCCAGTACTTC. It specifies CSLRRGVGGETQYF.

This chain links TRBV11-3 with TRBJ2-7, with TRBD2 as a possible D gene (5 bases). Looked up from germline, CDR1 is SGHNT and CDR2 is YENEEA. The CDR3 is 14 residues long. Trimming removed 2 bases at V and 4 bases at J, with 12 bases between. The CDR3 nucleotides read TGTGCCAGCAGCTTACCCGGGATGGGGTACGAGCAGTACTTC. Residues: CASSLPGMGYEQYF.

The chain has TRBV5-6 and TRBJ2-5, with TRBD2 identical over 11 bases. The CDR3 has 16 residues. Germline lookup yields CDR1 SGHDT and CDR2 YYEEEE. V trimming: 4 bases; J trimming: 4 bases; junction bases outside the gene matches: 9. The CDR3 nucleotides read TGTGCCAGCAGCCCCCTGGTAGCGGGGGGGCCAGAGACCCAGTACTTC. Translated, it gives CASSPLVAGGPETQYF.

V usage is TRBV5-5 and J usage is TRBJ1-2; D might be TRBD1 (6 bases). The CDR3 totals 16 residues. With 2 bases removed from V and 5 bases from J, the gap between germline ends came to 19 bases. Germline-derived CDR1 and CDR2 are SGHKS and YYEKEE (reference sequence). For the CDR3, the DNA is TGTGCCAGCAGCTTAACATACACACAGGGAACTTATGGCTACACCTTC. This translates into CASSLTYTQGTYGYTF.

The V call is TRBV10-3, the J call TRBJ2-7, with 11 bases lining up with TRBD1. The CDR3 loop spans 18 amino acids. Germline-derived CDR1 and CDR2 are ENHRY and SYGVKD. Unmatched junction bases numbered 18, after V lost 8 bases and J lost 3 bases. The CDR3 sequence is CAIGPGTVLGQGVYEQYF. CDR3 coding DNA: TGTGCCATCGGGCCGGGGACAGTTTTGGGACAGGGGGTCTACGAGCAGTACTTC.

V usage is TRBV5-6 and J usage is TRBJ2-5; weak D call: TRBD1 (6 bases). V gave up 0 bases and J gave up 5 bases, with 14 bases separating them. Germline V gene sequence: CDR1 SGHDT, CDR2 YYEEEE. The CDR3 spans 15 residues. This CDR3 reads CASSLEQGTRETQYF. The CDR3 DNA sequence: TGTGCCAGCAGCTTGGAGCAGGGGACGAGGGAGACCCAGTACTTC.

The chain employs TRBV19 and TRBJ2-4; 8 bases are shared with TRBD2. Losses at the gene ends were 3 bases for V and 7 bases for J; bases not matched to a gene: 14. Germline V gene sequence: CDR1 LNHDA, CDR2 SQIVND (reference sequence). This CDR3 is 17 amino acids long. The CDR3 spells CASSISLYGGARNIQYF. CDR3 nucleotides: TGTGCCAGTAGTATCTCCCTCTACGGGGGGGCCCGGAACATTCAGTACTTC.